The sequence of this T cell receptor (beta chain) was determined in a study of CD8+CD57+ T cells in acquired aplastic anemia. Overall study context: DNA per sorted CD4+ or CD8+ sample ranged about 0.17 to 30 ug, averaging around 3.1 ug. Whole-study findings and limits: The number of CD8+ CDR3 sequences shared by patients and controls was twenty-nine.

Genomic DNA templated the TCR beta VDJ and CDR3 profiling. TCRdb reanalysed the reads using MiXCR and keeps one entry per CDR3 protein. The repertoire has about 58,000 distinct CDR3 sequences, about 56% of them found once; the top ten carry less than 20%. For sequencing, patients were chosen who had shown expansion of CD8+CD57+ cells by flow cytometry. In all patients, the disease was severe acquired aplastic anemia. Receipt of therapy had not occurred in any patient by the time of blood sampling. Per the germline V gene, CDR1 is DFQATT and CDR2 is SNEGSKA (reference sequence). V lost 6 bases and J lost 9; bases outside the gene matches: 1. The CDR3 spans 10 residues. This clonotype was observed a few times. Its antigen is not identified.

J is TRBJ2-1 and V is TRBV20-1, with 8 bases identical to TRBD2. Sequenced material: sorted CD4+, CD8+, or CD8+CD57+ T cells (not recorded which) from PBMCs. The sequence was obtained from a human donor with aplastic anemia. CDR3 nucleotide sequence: TGCAGTGCCGGGAGGGGTGAGCAGTTCTTC. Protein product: CSAGRGEQFF.